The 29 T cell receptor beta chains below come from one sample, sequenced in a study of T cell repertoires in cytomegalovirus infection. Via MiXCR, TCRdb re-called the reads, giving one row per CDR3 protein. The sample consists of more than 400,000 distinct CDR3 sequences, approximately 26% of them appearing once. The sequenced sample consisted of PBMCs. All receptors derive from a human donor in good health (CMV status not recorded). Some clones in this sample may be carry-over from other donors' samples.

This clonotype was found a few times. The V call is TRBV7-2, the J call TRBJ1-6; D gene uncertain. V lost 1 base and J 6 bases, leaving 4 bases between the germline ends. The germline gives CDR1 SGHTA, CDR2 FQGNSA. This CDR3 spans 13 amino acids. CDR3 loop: CASSLGSNSPLHF. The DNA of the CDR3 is TGTGCCAGCAGCTTAGGGAGTAATTCACCCCTCCACTTT.

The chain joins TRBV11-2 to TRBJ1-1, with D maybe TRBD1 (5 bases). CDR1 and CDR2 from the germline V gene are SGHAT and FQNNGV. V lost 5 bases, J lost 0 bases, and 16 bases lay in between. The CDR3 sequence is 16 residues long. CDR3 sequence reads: CASSVVLTDMNTEAFF. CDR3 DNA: TGTGCCAGCAGCGTCGTTCTGACAGACATGAACACTGAAGCTTTCTTT. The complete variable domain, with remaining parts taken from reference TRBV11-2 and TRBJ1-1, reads EAGVAQSPRYKIIEKRQSVAFWCNPISGHATLYWYQQILGQGPKLLIQFQNNGVVDDSQLPKDRFSAERLKGVDSTLKIQPAKLEDSAVYLCASSVVLTDMNTEAFFGQGTRLTVV.

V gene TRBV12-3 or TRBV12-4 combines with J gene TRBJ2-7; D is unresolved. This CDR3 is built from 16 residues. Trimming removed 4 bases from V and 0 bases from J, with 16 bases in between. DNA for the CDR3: TGTGCCAGCAGTTCGGGTTTCGGCACGAGCTCCTACGAGCAGTACTTC. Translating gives CASSSGFGTSSYEQYF.

The DNA of the CDR3 is TGTGCCAGCAGCGTACGGGAGTCGGACCAACTCTACAATGAGCAGTTCTTC. Encoded protein: CASSVRESDQLYNEQFF. The genes are TRBV9 and TRBJ2-1; TRBD2 might be the D (6 bases). V lost 1 base to trimming and J lost 3 bases, with 17 bases between them. CDR3 size: 17 residues. Germline V lookup: CDR1 SGDLS, CDR2 YYNGEE.

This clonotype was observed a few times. CDR3 in amino acids: CASNMLGRDNEQFF. The CDR3, as DNA: TGTGCCAGCAACATGCTGGGCAGGGACAATGAGCAGTTCTTC. V gene TRBV11-2 combines with J gene TRBJ2-1, with D maybe TRBD1 (5 bases). The V gene lost 7 bases and the J gene lost 5 bases, with 15 bases spanning the gap. This CDR3 spans 14 amino acids. CDR1 and CDR2 from the germline V gene are SGHAT and FQNNGV. Filled out from reference TRBV11-2 and TRBJ2-1, the complete variable domain reads EAGVAQSPRYKIIEKRQSVAFWCNPISGHATLYWYQQILGQGPKLLIQFQNNGVVDDSQLPKDRFSAERLKGVDSTLKIQPAKLEDSAVYLCASNMLGRDNEQFFGPGTRLTVL.

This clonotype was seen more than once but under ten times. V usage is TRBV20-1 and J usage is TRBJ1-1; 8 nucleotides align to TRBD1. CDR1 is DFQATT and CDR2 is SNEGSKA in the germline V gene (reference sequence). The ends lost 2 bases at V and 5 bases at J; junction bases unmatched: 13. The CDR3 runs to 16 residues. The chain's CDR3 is CSARSGTGGKFTEAFF. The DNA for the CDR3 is TGCAGTGCTAGATCCGGAACAGGGGGTAAATTTACTGAAGCTTTCTTT.

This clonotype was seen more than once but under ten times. CDR3 DNA sequence: TGTGCCAGCAGCTTAGAGGGGGCCATCCAAGAGACCCAGTACTTC. This codes for CASSLEGAIQETQYF. The V gene is TRBV7-2, the J gene TRBJ2-5; 7 nucleotides line up with TRBD1. Germline CDR1 reads SGHTA; CDR2 reads FQGNSA. V lost 1 base to trimming and J lost 1 base; unmatched junction nucleotides: 3. The CDR3 is 15 amino acids.

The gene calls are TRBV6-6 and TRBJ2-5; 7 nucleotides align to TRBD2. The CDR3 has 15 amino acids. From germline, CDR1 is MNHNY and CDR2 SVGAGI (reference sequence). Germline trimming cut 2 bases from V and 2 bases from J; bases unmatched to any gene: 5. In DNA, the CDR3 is TGTGCCAGCAGTTACCCCGCGGGGGTGCAAGAGACCCAGTACTTC. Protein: CASSYPAGVQETQYF.

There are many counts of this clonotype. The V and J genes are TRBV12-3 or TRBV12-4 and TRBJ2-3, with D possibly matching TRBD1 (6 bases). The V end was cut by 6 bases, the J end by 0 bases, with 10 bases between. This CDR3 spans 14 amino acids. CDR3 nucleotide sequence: TGTGCCAGCAGAGTACAGGGTAGCACAGATACGCAGTATTTT. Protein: CASRVQGSTDTQYF.

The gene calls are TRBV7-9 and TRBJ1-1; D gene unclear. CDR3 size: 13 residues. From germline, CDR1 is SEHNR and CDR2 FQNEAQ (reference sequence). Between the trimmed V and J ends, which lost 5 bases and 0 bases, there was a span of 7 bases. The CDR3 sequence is CASSNYMNTEAFF. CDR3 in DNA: TGTGCCAGCAGCAACTACATGAACACTGAAGCTTTCTTT.

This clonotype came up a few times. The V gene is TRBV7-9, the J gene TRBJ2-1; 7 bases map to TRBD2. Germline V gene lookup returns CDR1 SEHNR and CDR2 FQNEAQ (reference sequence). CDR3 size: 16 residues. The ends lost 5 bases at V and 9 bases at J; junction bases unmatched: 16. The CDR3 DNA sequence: TGTGCCAGCAGCCCCAGGTCCGCGGGAGTATCAAGTGAGCAGTTCTTC. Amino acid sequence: CASSPRSAGVSSEQFF.

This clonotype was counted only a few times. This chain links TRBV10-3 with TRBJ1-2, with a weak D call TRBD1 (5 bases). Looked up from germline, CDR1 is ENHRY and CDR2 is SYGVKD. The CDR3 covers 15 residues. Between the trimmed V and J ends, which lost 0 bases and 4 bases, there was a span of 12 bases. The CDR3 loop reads CAISESGGAGYGYTF. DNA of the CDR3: TGTGCCATCAGTGAGTCGGGGGGAGCCGGCTATGGCTACACCTTC.

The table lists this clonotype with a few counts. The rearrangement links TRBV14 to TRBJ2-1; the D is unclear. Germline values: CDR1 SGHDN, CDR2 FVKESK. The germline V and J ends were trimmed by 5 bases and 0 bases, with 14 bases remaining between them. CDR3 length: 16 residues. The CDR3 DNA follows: TGTGCCAGCAGCTTGGTTATGAGTGGCTCCTACAATGAGCAGTTCTTC. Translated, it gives CASSLVMSGSYNEQFF.

CDR3 DNA: TGTGCCAGCAGCTTAGAACAGCAGTCAGATACGCAGTATTTT. Translated: CASSLEQQSDTQYF. The V call is TRBV7-2, the J call TRBJ2-3; no clear D. The CDR3 totals 14 residues. Trimming pared 1 base from V and 4 bases from J, leaving 9 bases between. Germline lookup yields CDR1 SGHTA and CDR2 FQGNSA.

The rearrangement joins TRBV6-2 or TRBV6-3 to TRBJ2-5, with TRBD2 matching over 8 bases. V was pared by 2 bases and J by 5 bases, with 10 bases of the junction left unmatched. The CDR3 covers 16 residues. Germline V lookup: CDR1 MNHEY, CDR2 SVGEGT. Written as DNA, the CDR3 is TGTGCCAGCAGTTACCTTACCGGGAGGGCCCGGGAGACCCAGTACTTC. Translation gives CASSYLTGRARETQYF.

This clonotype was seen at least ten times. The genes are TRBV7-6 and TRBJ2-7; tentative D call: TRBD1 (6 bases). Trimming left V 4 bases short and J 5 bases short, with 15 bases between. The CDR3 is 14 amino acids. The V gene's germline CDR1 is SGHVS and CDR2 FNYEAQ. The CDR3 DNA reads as TGTGCCAGCAGCTCAACTCAGGGGCTCAACGAGCAGTACTTC. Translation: CASSSTQGLNEQYF.

CDR3 region: CASSKITRTGTGSYNEQFF. The CDR3 DNA is TGTGCCAGCAGCAAAATTACAAGGACCGGGACAGGGAGCTACAATGAGCAGTTCTTC. The V and J genes are TRBV7-9 and TRBJ2-1; 9 nucleotides align to TRBD1. The V gene end was trimmed by 5 bases and the J gene end by 3 bases; junction bases not matched to a gene: 17. This CDR3 has 19 amino acids. CDR1 is SEHNR and CDR2 is FQNEAQ in the germline V gene (reference sequence).

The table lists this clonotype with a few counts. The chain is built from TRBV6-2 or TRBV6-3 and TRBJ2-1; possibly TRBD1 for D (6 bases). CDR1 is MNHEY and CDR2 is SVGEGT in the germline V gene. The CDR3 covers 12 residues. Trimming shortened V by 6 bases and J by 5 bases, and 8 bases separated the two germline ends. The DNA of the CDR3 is TGTGCCAGCAGCCACAGGGACAATGAGCAGTTCTTC. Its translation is CASSHRDNEQFF.

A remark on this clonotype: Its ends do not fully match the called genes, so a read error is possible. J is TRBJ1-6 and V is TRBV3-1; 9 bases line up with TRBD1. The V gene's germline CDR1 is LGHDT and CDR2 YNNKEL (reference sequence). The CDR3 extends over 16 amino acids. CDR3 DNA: TGTGCCAGCAGCCAAGCATCGGGACAGGGTAATCCACCCCTCCACTTT. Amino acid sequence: CASSQASGQGNPPLHF.

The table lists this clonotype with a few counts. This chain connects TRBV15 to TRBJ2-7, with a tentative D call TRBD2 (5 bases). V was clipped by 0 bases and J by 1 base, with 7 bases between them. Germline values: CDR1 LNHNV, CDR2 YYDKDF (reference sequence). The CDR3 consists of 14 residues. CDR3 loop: CATSREGGSYEQYF. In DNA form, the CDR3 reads TGTGCCACCAGCAGAGAAGGAGGATCCTACGAGCAGTACTTC.

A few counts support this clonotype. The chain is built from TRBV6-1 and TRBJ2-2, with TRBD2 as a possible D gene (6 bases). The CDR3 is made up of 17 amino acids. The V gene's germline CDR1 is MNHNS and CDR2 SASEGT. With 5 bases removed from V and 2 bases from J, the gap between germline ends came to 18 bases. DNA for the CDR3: TGTGCCAGCAGTCCTGGACCGACTAGACTAAACACCGGGGAGCTGTTTTTT. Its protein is CASSPGPTRLNTGELFF.

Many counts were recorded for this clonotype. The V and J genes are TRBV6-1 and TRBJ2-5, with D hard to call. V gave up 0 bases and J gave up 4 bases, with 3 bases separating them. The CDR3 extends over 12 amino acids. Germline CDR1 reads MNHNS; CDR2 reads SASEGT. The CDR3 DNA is TGTGCCAGCAGTGAAGCGGGAGAGACCCAGTACTTC. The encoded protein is CASSEAGETQYF.

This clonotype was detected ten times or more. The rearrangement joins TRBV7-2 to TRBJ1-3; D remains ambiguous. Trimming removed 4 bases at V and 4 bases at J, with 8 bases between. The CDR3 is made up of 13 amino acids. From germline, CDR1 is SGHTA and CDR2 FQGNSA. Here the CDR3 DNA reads TGTGCCAGCAGCTCCCCAGAGGGAAACACCATATATTTT. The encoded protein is CASSSPEGNTIYF.

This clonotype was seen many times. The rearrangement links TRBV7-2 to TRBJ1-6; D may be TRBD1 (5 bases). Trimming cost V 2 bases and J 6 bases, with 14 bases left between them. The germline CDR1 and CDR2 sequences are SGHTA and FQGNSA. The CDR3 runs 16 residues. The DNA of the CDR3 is TGTGCCAGCAGCTTAAACACCGGGGGTGGTAATTCACCCCTCCACTTT. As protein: CASSLNTGGGNSPLHF.

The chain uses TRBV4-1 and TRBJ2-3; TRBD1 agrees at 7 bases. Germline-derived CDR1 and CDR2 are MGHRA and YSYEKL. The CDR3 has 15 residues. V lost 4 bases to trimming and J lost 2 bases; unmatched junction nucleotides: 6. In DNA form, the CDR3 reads TGCGCCAGCAGCCGCTCGACAGGGTTCACAGATACGCAGTATTTT. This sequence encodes CASSRSTGFTDTQYF.

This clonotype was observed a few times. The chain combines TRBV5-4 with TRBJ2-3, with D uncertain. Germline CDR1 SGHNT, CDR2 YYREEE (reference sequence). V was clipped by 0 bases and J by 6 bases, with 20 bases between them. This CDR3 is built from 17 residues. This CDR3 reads CASSLAGRDHNQDTQYF. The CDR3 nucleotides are TGTGCCAGCAGCTTGGCGGGTAGGGATCATAATCAGGATACGCAGTATTTT.

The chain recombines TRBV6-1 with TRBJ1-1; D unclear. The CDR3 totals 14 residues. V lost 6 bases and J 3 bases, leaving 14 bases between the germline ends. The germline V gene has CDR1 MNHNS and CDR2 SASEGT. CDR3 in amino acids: CASREVAPDTEAFF. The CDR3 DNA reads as TGTGCCAGCAGGGAGGTAGCTCCGGACACTGAAGCTTTCTTT.

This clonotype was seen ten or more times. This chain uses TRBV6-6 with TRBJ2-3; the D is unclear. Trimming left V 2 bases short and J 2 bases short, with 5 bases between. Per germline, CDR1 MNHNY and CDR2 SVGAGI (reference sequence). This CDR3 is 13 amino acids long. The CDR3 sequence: CASSYRDTDTQYF. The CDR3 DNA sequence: TGTGCCAGCAGTTACAGGGACACAGATACGCAGTATTTT.

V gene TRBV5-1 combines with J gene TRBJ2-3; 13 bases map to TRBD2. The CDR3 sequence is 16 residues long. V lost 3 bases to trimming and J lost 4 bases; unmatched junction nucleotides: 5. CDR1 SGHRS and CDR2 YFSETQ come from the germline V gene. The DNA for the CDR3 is TGCGCCAGCAGCTCCGGACTAGCGGGAGTCCCAGATACGCAGTATTTT. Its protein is CASSSGLAGVPDTQYF.